The next 20 T cell receptor beta chains were all read from a single sample in a study of identical twins. Using its own MiXCR run on the 5' RACE reads, TCRdb lists one record per CDR3 protein. The sample holds 690,000 or so distinct CDR3 sequences, approximately 9% seen once. Separately, the same data were catalogued under a study of yellow fever vaccine responses in identical twins.

Sequencing was performed on PBMCs. The receptors derive from a woman aged 18-29 years in good health.

This clonotype has a handful of counts. This chain links TRBV4-3 with TRBJ1-1; D not certain. Trimming left V 0 bases short and J 1 base short, with 6 bases between. Per the germline V gene, CDR1 is LGHNA and CDR2 is YSLEER. This CDR3 is 14 amino acids long. CDR3 in DNA: TGCGCCAGCAGCCAAGAAATCGAGAACACTGAAGCTTTCTTT. Translated: CASSQEIENTEAFF.

The chain joins TRBV2 to TRBJ2-1; the D is unclear. Germline V gene sequence: CDR1 SNHLY, CDR2 FYNNEI. CDR3 length: 17 amino acids. Between the trimmed V and J ends, which lost 6 bases and 0 bases, there was a span of 18 bases. The CDR3 bases are TGTGCCAGCAGCGACCCGACGGAACCAAGCTCCTACAATGAGCAGTTCTTC. Translated, it gives CASSDPTEPSSYNEQFF.

This clonotype was counted ten times or more. V gene TRBV7-8 combines with J gene TRBJ1-1; 11 bases are shared with TRBD1. The CDR3 is 15 amino acids. Germline V gives CDR1 SGHVS, CDR2 FQNEAQ. With 5 bases clipped from V and 3 bases from J, the junction kept 5 bases outside the gene matches. CDR3 protein: CASSPWDRGDTEAFF. The DNA for the CDR3 is TGTGCCAGCAGCCCGTGGGACAGGGGGGACACTGAAGCTTTCTTT.

This clonotype was counted only a few times. The chain joins TRBV6-4 to TRBJ2-3, with D possibly TRBD1 on 5 matching bases. V was clipped by 3 bases and J by 5 bases, with 12 bases between them. The CDR3 totals 14 residues. Per germline, CDR1 MRHNA and CDR2 SNTAGT. CDR3 protein: CASSEGRPEDTQYF. For the CDR3, the DNA is TGTGCCAGCAGTGAGGGGCGGCCTGAAGATACGCAGTATTTT.

This clonotype was counted many times. The chain carries TRBV12-3 or TRBV12-4 and TRBJ1-6; D is unclear. The length of the CDR3 is 12 residues. The V end lost 7 bases, the J end lost 10 bases, and 11 bases lay between the germline ends. As DNA, the CDR3 is TGTGCCAGCACCACCGGGAACTCACCCCTCCACTTT. Encoded protein: CASTTGNSPLHF.

The gene calls are TRBV6-5 and TRBJ2-1; D perhaps matches TRBD2 (6 bases). The CDR3 length is 16 residues. The germline V gene encodes CDR1 MNHEY and CDR2 SVGAGI. V lost 2 bases and J 3 bases, leaving 14 bases between the germline ends. The CDR3 bases are TGTGCCAGCAGTTACCCCCTCGCGGGAAGCTACAATGAGCAGTTCTTC. Its translation is CASSYPLAGSYNEQFF.

This clonotype was detected a few times. The genes are TRBV20-1 and TRBJ2-4; D is possibly TRBD1 or TRBD2 (5 bases each). V was cut by 1 base and J by 8 bases, with 21 bases left in between. This CDR3 is 16 amino acids long. The germline V gene encodes CDR1 DFQATT and CDR2 SNEGSKA (reference sequence). CDR3 sequence reads: CSARVGRTRFLDIQYF. CDR3 sequence (DNA): TGCAGTGCTAGAGTGGGACGGACACGCTTTCTAGACATTCAGTACTTC.

This clonotype was seen more than once but under ten times. V and J are TRBV6-5 and TRBJ1-2; 8 positions match TRBD1. Germline V CDR1 and CDR2: MNHEY, SVGAGI. Trimming removed 2 bases from V and 4 bases from J; junction bases left unmatched: 3. CDR3 length equals 14 residues. The CDR3 protein is CASSYTQGAYGYTF. The CDR3 coding sequence is TGTGCCAGCAGTTACACGCAGGGGGCCTATGGCTACACCTTC.

This clonotype occurred a few times. The gene calls are TRBV20-1 and TRBJ2-1; tentative D call: TRBD2 (6 bases). The CDR3 has 12 amino acids. Germline CDR1 DFQATT, CDR2 SNEGSKA (reference sequence). Trimming cost V 7 bases and J 7 bases, with 14 bases left between them. As DNA, the CDR3 is TGCAGTGGTCAGGGACTTCCGAATGAGCAGTTCTTC. Translating it yields CSGQGLPNEQFF.

This clonotype appeared many times. Germline is not matched at one junction end, which may reflect a read error. V and J are TRBV29-1 and TRBJ2-3, with D tentatively TRBD1 (6 bases). CDR3 length: 12 amino acids. From germline, CDR1 is SQVTM and CDR2 ANQGSEA. CDR3 residues: CSGAEGTDTQYF. CDR3 DNA sequence: TGTTCAGGGGCGGAGGGCACAGATACGCAGTATTTT.

In this sample, this clonotype turned up many times. V and J are TRBV12-3 or TRBV12-4 and TRBJ2-7; tentative D call: TRBD1 (6 bases). V lost 5 bases to trimming and J lost 7 bases, with 12 bases between them. This CDR3 spans 12 amino acids. CDR3 coding DNA: TGTGCCAGCAGTCTTGACAGGTCGGAGCAGTACTTC. It codes for CASSLDRSEQYF.

This clonotype came up many times. The rearrangement links TRBV20-1 to TRBJ2-1, with 8 bases lining up with TRBD2. The junction had 6 bases not matched to a gene; V was cut back by 1 base and J by 4 bases. The CDR3 length is 15 residues. Per germline, CDR1 DFQATT and CDR2 SNEGSKA (reference sequence). The CDR3, as DNA: TGCAGTGCTAGAGGGAGCGGGGGCCGGTACAATGAGCAGTTCTTC. It translates to CSARGSGGRYNEQFF.

In this sample, this clonotype turned up a few times. The V and J genes are TRBV27 and TRBJ2-5; 8 bases align to TRBD2. The V gene's germline CDR1 is MNHEY and CDR2 SMNVEV (reference sequence). This CDR3 has 13 amino acids. Trimming cost V 6 bases and J 4 bases; bases outside gene matches: 4. The CDR3 region has the DNA TGTGCCAGCAGCCGGACTAGCAGAGAGACCCAGTACTTC. Residues: CASSRTSRETQYF.

This clonotype was counted a few times. The V gene is TRBV4-1, the J gene TRBJ2-1; tentative D call: TRBD1 (5 bases). The germline V gene has CDR1 MGHRA and CDR2 YSYEKL. CDR3 length equals 18 residues. The V gene lost 0 bases and the J gene lost 4 bases, with 19 bases spanning the gap. CDR3 DNA: TGCGCCAGCAGCCAAGACAGGGCATCCTTCAACCTTTACAATGAGCAGTTCTTC. The encoded protein is CASSQDRASFNLYNEQFF.

This clonotype has ten or more counts. This sequence joins TRBV21-1 and TRBJ2-3; the table assigns TRBD2, which was not confirmed against the DNA. TRBV21-1 is a pseudogene locus. The CDR3 loop spans 19 amino acids. This chain's CDR3 is CASNPPLKGASGNKDTQYF. CDR3 nucleotides: TGTGCCAGCAACCCACCTCTAAAGGGGGCTAGCGGGAACAAAGATACGCAGTATTTT.

This clonotype was observed once. V gene TRBV7-9 combines with J gene TRBJ2-4, with D tentatively TRBD1 (6 bases). This CDR3 has 13 residues. Trimming left V 5 bases short and J 8 bases short, with 13 bases between. Germline CDR1 reads SEHNR; CDR2 reads FQNEAQ (reference sequence). CDR3 region: CASSATGGDIQYF. In DNA form, the CDR3 reads TGTGCCAGCAGCGCGACAGGAGGAGACATTCAGTACTTC.

This clonotype was detected ten times or more. The junction departs from the called germline gene at one end, perhaps through a read error. The chain employs TRBV28 and TRBJ1-4, with a weak D call TRBD1 (6 bases). The CDR3 has 14 residues. In germline, CDR1 is MDHEN, CDR2 SYDVKM. The CDR3 spells CASSLRGSNGKLFF. DNA of the CDR3: TGTGCCAGCAGTCTCAGGGGATCAAATGGAAAACTGTTTTTT.

The rearrangement joins TRBV6-1 to TRBJ2-7; TRBD2 matches at 7 bases. The CDR3 extends over 16 amino acids. Germline CDR1 reads MNHNS; CDR2 reads SASEGT. The J segment lost 2 bases and the V segment lost 6 bases, leaving 13 bases of the junction unmatched. The CDR3 here is CASSSGRRAGAYEQYF. CDR3 DNA: TGTGCCAGCAGCTCCGGACGCCGCGCGGGGGCCTACGAGCAGTACTTC.

The chain carries TRBV18 and TRBJ2-3; no firm D call. Germline CDR1 and CDR2: KGHSH and LQKENI. The CDR3 has 14 amino acids. Trimming stripped 4 bases from V and 6 bases from J, with 14 bases between. CDR3 in DNA: TGTGCCAGCTCACAATGGACGTCCGCGGATACGCAGTATTTT. It specifies CASSQWTSADTQYF.

A few counts support this clonotype. V gene TRBV28 combines with J gene TRBJ2-7, with D unresolved. CDR1 and CDR2 (germline): MDHEN, SYDVKM. Between the trimmed V and J ends, which lost 1 base and 5 bases, there was a span of 18 bases. The CDR3 contains 16 residues. The CDR3 protein is CASSLSGWTYIHEQYF. DNA of the CDR3: TGTGCCAGCAGTTTATCGGGCTGGACCTACATCCACGAGCAGTACTTC.